These 14 T cell receptor beta chains were sequenced from one sample in a study of cytomegalovirus exposure and HLA in healthy donors. The PCR employed 60 Vbeta primers together with 13 Jbeta primers. Method: immunoSEQ multiplex PCR; TCRdb's copy keeps in-frame clones and lacks some. This table has 80,000 to 100,000 clones, over 55% appearing once. The sample comprised PBMCs. These receptors came from a woman younger than 35 in good health and CMV-seropositive.

The rearrangement joins TRBV29-1 to TRBJ1-5; D is unclear. The CDR3 runs 14 residues. Between the trimmed V and J ends, which lost 6 bases and 2 bases, there was a span of 14 bases. From germline, CDR1 is SQVTM and CDR2 ANQGSEA. The CDR3 nucleotides are TGCAGCGTAACTTCGGGGAATGGCAATCAGCCCCAGCATTTT. It is translated as CSVTSGNGNQPQHF.

The J gene is TRBJ2-5, the V gene TRBV9; 15 bases agree with TRBD2. This CDR3 comprises 17 residues. CDR1 and CDR2 from the germline V gene are SGDLS and YYNGEE. Trimming took 4 bases from V and 5 from J; bases not matched to a gene: 9. The CDR3 bases are TGTGCCAGCAGCCTAGGACTAGCGGGGGGGCCAGGGGAGACCCAGTACTTC. It is translated as CASSLGLAGGPGETQYF.

The V gene is TRBV28, the J gene TRBJ2-3; 7 positions agree with TRBD1. The CDR3 spans 16 residues. With V trimmed by 6 bases and J by 4 bases, 13 bases remained unmatched. From germline, CDR1 is MDHEN and CDR2 SYDVKM. In DNA, the CDR3 is TGTGCCAGCAGCCCTCCTCGACAGGGAGTCCCAGATACGCAGTATTTT. Its translation is CASSPPRQGVPDTQYF.

V gene TRBV11-2 combines with J gene TRBJ1-1; 8 nucleotides line up with TRBD1. This CDR3 spans 12 amino acids. V lost 3 bases, J lost 8 bases, and 2 bases stayed unmatched. From germline, CDR1 is SGHAT and CDR2 FQNNGV. As DNA, the CDR3 is TGTGCCAGCAGCTTTGGGACAGGCGAAGCTTTCTTT. Amino acids: CASSFGTGEAFF.

This clone showed up just once. The V call is TRBV13, the J call TRBJ2-5; D is perhaps TRBD2 (5 bases). Gene TRBJ2-7 matches the end of the DNA better, so the J call may be wrong. The CDR3 runs 11 residues. In germline, CDR1 is PRHDT, CDR2 FYEKMQ (reference sequence). As DNA, the CDR3 is TGTGCCAGCAGCTTTGCGGGCGAGCAGTACTTC. Translated: CASSFAGEQYF.

This chain uses TRBV6-1 with TRBJ2-7; 7 nucleotides agree with TRBD1. Germline V CDR1 and CDR2: MNHNS, SASEGT. There are 15 residues in the CDR3. V shed 0 bases and J 0 bases; nucleotides not matched to a gene: 2. The chain's CDR3 is CASSEADRSSYEQYF. In DNA form, the CDR3 reads TGTGCCAGCAGTGAAGCGGACAGGAGCTCCTACGAGCAGTACTTC.

In DNA form, the CDR3 reads TGCGCCAGCAGCATCCCAAGCCCCTACAATGAGCAGTTCTTC. This sequence encodes CASSIPSPYNEQFF. The chain combines TRBV5-1 with TRBJ2-1; the D is unclear. The CDR3 loop spans 14 amino acids. The V and J ends lost 4 bases and 2 bases respectively, with 10 bases between them. Per the germline V gene, CDR1 is SGHRS and CDR2 is YFSETQ.

This clone has a handful of counts. This chain joins TRBV9 and TRBJ2-7, with unresolved D. The length of the CDR3 is 15 residues. V dropped 0 bases and J dropped 3 bases, with 13 bases sitting between them. Germline V gene lookup returns CDR1 SGDLS and CDR2 YYNGEE. The CDR3 sequence is CASSVGYSSYYEQYF. The CDR3 nucleotides read TGTGCCAGCAGCGTAGGATACAGTTCTTACTACGAGCAGTACTTC.

This chain joins TRBV2 and TRBJ1-2; weak D call: TRBD1 (5 bases). V was clipped by 0 bases and J by 6 bases, with 11 bases between them. CDR3 length equals 14 residues. Germline V gene sequence: CDR1 SNHLY, CDR2 FYNNEI. CDR3 sequence reads: CASSEALAGNGYTF. Written as DNA, the CDR3 is TGTGCCAGCAGTGAAGCGTTGGCAGGGAATGGCTACACCTTC.

V and J are TRBV7-2 and TRBJ2-7; 7 nucleotides agree with TRBD1. From germline, CDR1 is SGHTA and CDR2 FQGNSA. Unmatched junction bases numbered 8, after V lost 5 bases and J lost 7 bases. This CDR3 has 13 amino acids. The DNA of the CDR3 is TGTGCCAGCAGCGTCGACAGGGTGCGTGAGCAGTACTTC. It specifies CASSVDRVREQYF.

This clone was seen only once. The genes are TRBV29-1 and TRBJ2-1, with TRBD2 identical over 8 bases. The CDR3 spans 13 residues. The trim removed 4 bases at V and 7 bases at J, leaving 6 bases unmatched. CDR1 and CDR2 (germline): SQVTM, ANQGSEA. The CDR3: CSVVGTGGNEQFF. CDR3 coding DNA: TGCAGCGTTGTTGGAACGGGAGGGAATGAGCAGTTCTTC.

This sequence joins TRBV18 and TRBJ1-2, with D maybe TRBD1 (6 bases). The CDR3 loop spans 16 amino acids. CDR1 and CDR2 from the germline V gene are KGHSH and LQKENI. The V end was cut by 3 bases, the J end by 0 bases, with 14 bases between. For the CDR3, the DNA is TGTGCCAGCTCACCTGTGGACAGCCCCACTAACTATGGCTACACCTTC. This encodes CASSPVDSPTNYGYTF.

The chain has TRBV5-1 and TRBJ2-2; 9 positions agree with TRBD2. CDR1 and CDR2 from the germline V gene are SGHRS and YFSETQ. Unmatched junction bases numbered 3, after V lost 3 bases and J lost 0 bases. The CDR3 contains 16 residues. This CDR3 reads CASSSLAGANTGELFF. In nucleotides, the CDR3 is TGCGCCAGCAGCTCCTTAGCGGGGGCGAACACCGGGGAGCTGTTTTTT.

The V and J genes are TRBV28 and TRBJ2-4, with TRBD2 matching 10 bases. CDR1 is MDHEN and CDR2 is SYDVKM in the germline V gene. The CDR3 runs to 14 residues. Trimming at V came to 10 bases and at J to 2 bases, leaving 5 bases not matched to a gene. The CDR3 DNA sequence: TGTGCCACAGTAGCGGGGGGTCCCAAAAACATTCAGTACTTC. Translating it yields CATVAGGPKNIQYF. Full variable domain (outside the CDR3, taken from reference TRBV28 and TRBJ2-4): DVKVTQSSRYLVKRTGEKVFLECVQDMDHENMFWYRQDPGLGLRLIYFSYDVKMKEKGDIPEGYSVSREKKERFSLILESASTNQTSMYLCATVAGGPKNIQYFGAGTRLSVL.